This T cell receptor (beta chain) came from a study of cytomegalovirus exposure and HLA in healthy donors. Study-wide results and limits: A classifier reportedly called cytomegalovirus status with high sensitivity and specificity.

Remarks on this clone: Its specificity is not known.

The PCR made use of 60 Vbeta and 13 Jbeta primers. Sequencing was performed with immunoSEQ multiplex PCR; in TCRdb, only in-frame clones are kept and a portion is missing. The data contain under 200,000 clones, around four fifths of them singletons. The CDR3 spans 14 residues. In germline, CDR1 is LNHDA, CDR2 SQIVND (reference sequence). Trimming removed 3 bases at V and 2 bases at J, with 8 bases between. Nominally healthy donors provided the samples, though records likely missed some immune exposures. The rearrangement uses TRBV19 and TRBJ1-5; D gene uncertain. Sequencing input: PBMCs. The receptor comes from a man aged 25 to 45 in good health and CMV-seronegative. The CDR3 region has the DNA TGTGCCAGTAGTATTTTAGCGGGCAATCAGCCCCAGCATTTT. Amino acid sequence: CASSILAGNQPQHF.